The clone carrying this T cell receptor beta chain was found once. Sequencing used immunoSEQ multiplex PCR; TCRdb keeps in-frame clones, though not all of them. Of about 110,000 clones detected, around 80% appear once; the ten largest clones hold 6% to 8%. The sample comes from a study of control samples from healthy donors and cancer patients. Germline loops: CDR1 SGHAT, CDR2 FQNNGV. The CDR3 contains 12 residues. V gave up 4 bases and J gave up 13 bases, with 14 bases separating them. Sequences were obtained from blood. The chain employs TRBV11-2 and TRBJ2-4, with D possibly matching TRBD2 (5 bases). The origin of this receptor is a young man in good health. The CDR3, as DNA: TGTGCCAGCAGCTCGAACCGGGGAGCGCAGTACTTC. This gives the protein CASSSNRGAQYF. The whole variable domain, remainder taken from reference TRBV11-2 and TRBJ2-4, is EAGVAQSPRYKIIEKRQSVAFWCNPISGHATLYWYQQILGQGPKLLIQFQNNGVVDDSQLPKDRFSAERLKGVDSTLKIQPAKLEDSAVYLCASSSNRGAQYFGAGTRLSVL.